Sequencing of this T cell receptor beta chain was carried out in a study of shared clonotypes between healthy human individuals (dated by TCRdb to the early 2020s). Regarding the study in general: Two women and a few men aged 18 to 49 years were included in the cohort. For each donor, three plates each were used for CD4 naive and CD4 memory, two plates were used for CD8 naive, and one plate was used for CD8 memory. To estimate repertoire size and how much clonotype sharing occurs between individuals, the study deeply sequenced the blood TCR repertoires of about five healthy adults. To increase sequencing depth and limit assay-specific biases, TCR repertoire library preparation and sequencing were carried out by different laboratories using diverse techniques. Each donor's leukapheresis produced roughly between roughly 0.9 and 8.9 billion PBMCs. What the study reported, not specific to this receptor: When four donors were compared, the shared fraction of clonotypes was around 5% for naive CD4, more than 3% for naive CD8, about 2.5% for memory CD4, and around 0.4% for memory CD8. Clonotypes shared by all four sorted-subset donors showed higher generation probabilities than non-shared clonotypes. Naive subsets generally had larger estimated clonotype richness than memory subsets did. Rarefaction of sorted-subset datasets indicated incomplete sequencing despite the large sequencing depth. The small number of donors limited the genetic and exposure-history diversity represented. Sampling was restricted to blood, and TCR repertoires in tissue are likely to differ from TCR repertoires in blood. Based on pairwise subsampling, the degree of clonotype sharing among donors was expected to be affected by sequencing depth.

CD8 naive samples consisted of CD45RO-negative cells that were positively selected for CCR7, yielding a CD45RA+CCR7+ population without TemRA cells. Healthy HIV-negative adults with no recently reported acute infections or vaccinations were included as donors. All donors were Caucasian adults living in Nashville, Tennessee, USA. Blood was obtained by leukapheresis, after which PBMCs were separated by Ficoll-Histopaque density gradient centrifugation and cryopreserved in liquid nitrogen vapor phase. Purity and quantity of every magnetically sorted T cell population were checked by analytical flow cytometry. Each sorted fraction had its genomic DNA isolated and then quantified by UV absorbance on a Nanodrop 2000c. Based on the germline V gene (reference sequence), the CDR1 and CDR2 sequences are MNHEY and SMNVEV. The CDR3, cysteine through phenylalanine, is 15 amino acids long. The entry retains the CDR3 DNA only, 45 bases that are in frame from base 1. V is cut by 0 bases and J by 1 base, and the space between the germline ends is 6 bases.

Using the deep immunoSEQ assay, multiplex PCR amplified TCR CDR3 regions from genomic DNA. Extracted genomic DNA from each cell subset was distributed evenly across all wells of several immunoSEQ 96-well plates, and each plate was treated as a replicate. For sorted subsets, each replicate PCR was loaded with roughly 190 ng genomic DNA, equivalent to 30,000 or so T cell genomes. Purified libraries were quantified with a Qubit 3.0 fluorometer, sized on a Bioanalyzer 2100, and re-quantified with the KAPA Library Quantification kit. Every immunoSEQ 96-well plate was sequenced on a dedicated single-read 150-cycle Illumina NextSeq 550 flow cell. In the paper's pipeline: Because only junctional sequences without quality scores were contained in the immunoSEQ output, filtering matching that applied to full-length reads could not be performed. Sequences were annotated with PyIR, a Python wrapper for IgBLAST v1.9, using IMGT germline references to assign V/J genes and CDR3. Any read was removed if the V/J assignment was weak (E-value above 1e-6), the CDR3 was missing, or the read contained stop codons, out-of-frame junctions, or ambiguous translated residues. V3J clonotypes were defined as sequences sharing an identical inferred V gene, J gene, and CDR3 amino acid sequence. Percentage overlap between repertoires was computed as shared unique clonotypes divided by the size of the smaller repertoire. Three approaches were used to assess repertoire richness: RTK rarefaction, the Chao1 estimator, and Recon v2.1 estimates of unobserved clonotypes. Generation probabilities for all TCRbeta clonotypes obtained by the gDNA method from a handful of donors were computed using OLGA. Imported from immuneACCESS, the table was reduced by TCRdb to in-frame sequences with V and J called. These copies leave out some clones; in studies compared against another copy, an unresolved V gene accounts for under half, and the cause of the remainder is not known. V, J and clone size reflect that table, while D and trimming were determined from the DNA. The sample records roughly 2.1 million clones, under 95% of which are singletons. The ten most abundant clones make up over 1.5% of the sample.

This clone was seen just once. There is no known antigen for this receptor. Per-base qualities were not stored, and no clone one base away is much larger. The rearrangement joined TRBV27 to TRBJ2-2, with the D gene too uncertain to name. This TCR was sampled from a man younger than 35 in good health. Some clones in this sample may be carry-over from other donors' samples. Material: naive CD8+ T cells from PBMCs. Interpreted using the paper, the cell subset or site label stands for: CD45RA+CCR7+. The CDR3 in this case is CASSLSAKNTGELFF. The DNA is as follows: TGTGCCAGCAGTTTATCGGCCAAGAACACCGGGGAGCTGTTTTTT.